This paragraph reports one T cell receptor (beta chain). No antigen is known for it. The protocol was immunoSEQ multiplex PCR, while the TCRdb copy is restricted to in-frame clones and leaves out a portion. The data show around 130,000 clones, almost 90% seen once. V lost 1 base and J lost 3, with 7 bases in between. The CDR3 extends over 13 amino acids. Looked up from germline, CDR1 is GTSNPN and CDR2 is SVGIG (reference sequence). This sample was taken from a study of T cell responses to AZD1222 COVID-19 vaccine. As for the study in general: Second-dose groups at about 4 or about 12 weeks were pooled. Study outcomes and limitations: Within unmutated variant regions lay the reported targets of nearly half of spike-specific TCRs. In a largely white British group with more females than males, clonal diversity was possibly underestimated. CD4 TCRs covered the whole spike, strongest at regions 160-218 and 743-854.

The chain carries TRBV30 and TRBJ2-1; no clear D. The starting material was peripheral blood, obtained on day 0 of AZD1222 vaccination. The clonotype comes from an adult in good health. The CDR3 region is CAWSDRNYNEQFF. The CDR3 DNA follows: TGTGCCTGGAGTGACCGGAACTACAATGAGCAGTTCTTC.